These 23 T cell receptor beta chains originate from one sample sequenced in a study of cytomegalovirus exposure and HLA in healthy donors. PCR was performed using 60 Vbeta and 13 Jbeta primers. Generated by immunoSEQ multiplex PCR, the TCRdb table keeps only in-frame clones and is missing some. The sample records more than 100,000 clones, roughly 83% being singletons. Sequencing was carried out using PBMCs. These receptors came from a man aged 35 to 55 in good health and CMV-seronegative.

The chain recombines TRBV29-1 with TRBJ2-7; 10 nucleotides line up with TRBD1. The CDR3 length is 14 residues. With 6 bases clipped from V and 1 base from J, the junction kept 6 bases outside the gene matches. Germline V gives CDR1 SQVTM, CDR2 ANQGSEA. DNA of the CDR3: TGCAGCGTAGCCGGGACAGGGGATTCCTACGAGCAGTACTTC. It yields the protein CSVAGTGDSYEQYF.

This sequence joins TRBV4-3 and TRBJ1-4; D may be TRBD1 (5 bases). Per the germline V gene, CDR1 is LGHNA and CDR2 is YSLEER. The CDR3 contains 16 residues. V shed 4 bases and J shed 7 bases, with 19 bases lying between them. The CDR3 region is CASSPNGEGGTEKLFF. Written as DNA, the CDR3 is TGCGCCAGCAGCCCTAATGGGGAGGGAGGGACTGAAAAACTGTTTTTT.

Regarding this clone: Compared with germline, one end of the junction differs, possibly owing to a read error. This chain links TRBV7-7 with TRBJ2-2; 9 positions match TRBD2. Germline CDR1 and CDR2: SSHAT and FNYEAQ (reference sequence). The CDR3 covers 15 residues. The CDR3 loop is CASSRLAANTGELFF. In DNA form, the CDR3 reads TGTGCTAGCAGCCGACTAGCGGCAAACACCGGGGAGCTGTTTTTT.

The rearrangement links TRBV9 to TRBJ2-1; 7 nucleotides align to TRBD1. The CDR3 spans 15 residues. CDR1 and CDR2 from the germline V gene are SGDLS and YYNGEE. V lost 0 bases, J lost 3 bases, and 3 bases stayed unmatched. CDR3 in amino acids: CASSVEGTDYNEQFF. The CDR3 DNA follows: TGTGCCAGCAGCGTAGAAGGGACAGACTACAATGAGCAGTTCTTC.

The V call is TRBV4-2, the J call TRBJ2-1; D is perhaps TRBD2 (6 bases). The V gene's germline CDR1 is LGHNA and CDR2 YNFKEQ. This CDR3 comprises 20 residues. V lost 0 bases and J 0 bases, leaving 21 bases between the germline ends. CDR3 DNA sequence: TGTGCCAGCAGCCAAGACCCCACCCCCCTAGCGCCGAGCTCCTACAATGAGCAGTTCTTC. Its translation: CASSQDPTPLAPSSYNEQFF.

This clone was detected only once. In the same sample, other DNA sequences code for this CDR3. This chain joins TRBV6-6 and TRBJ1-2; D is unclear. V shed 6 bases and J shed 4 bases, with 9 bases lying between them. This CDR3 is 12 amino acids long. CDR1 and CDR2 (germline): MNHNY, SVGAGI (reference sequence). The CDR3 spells CASSPGGYGYTF. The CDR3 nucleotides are TGTGCCAGCAGCCCGGGAGGCTATGGCTACACCTTC.

This CDR3 reads CASSLSGHAVPAYEQYF. The CDR3, as DNA: TGTGCCAGCAGTTTATCGGGGCACGCCGTTCCAGCCTACGAGCAGTACTTC. This chain joins TRBV27 and TRBJ2-7; D perhaps matches TRBD1 (5 bases). V was trimmed by 0 bases and J by 2 bases, leaving 17 bases between them. This CDR3 comprises 17 residues. Germline V gene lookup returns CDR1 MNHEY and CDR2 SMNVEV (reference sequence).

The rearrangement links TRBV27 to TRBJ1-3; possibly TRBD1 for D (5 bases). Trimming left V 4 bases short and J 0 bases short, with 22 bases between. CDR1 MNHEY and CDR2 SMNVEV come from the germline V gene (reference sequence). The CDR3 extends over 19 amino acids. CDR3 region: CASSWGLGSLKYSGNTIYF. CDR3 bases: TGTGCCAGCAGTTGGGGCTTAGGCAGTCTAAAATACTCTGGAAACACCATATATTTT.

CDR3 region: CASSWGVTGELFF. CDR3 sequence (DNA): TGTGCCAGCAGCTGGGGGGTCACCGGGGAGCTGTTTTTT. The chain recombines TRBV5-5 with TRBJ2-2; TRBD2 is a possible D gene (6 bases). Deletions cut 3 bases from V and 4 bases from J, with 7 bases between. CDR3 length: 13 amino acids. The germline CDR1 and CDR2 sequences are SGHKS and YYEKEE (reference sequence).

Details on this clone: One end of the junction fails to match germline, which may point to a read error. For the CDR3, the DNA is TGTGCCAGCAGTTTGGACAGGCCTCCCGTCCTGACTTTC. Its translation is CASSLDRPPVLTF. This sequence joins TRBV5-6 and TRBJ2-6; 7 bases fit TRBD1. This CDR3 is built from 13 residues. Germline-derived CDR1 and CDR2 are SGHDT and YYEEEE.

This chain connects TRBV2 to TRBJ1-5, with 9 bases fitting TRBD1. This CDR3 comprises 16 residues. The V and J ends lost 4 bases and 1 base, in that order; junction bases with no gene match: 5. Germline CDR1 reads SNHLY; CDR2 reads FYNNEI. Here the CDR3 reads CASSGPTGGSNQPQHF. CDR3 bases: TGTGCCAGCAGTGGACCGACAGGGGGAAGCAATCAGCCCCAGCATTTT.

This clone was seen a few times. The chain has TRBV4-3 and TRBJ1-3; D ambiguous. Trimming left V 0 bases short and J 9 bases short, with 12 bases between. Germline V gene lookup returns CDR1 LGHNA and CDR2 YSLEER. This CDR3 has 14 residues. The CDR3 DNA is TGCGCCAGCAGCCAAGATTCCTACGTAGCCACCATATATTTT. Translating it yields CASSQDSYVATIYF.

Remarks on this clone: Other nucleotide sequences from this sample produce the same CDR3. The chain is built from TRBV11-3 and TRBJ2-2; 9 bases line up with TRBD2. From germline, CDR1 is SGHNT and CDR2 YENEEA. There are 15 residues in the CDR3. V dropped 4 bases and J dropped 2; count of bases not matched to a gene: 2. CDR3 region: CASSYSGGNTGELFF. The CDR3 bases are TGTGCCAGCAGCTATAGCGGGGGTAACACCGGGGAGCTGTTTTTT.

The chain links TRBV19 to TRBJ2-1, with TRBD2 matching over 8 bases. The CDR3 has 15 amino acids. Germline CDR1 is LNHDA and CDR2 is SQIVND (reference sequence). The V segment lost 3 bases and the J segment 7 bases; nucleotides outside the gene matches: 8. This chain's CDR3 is CASSIRGGPSNEQFF. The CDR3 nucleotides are TGTGCCAGTAGTATTCGGGGGGGCCCGAGTAATGAGCAGTTCTTC.

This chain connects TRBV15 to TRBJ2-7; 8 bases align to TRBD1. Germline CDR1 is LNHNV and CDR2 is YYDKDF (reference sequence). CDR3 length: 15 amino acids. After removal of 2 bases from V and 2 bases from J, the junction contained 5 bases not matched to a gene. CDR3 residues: CATSRNTGGPYEQYF. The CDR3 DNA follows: TGTGCCACCAGCAGAAATACAGGGGGACCCTACGAGCAGTACTTC.

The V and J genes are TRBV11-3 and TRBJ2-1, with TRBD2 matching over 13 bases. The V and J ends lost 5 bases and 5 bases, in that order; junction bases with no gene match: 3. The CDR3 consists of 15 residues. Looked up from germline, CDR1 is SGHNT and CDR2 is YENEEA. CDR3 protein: CASSVGLAGHNEQFF. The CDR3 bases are TGTGCCAGCAGCGTGGGACTAGCGGGACACAATGAGCAGTTCTTC.

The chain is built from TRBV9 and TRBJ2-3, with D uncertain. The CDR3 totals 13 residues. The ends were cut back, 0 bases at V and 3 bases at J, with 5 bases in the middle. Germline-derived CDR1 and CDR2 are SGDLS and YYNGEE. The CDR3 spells CASSVGQTDTQYF. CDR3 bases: TGTGCCAGCAGCGTAGGGCAAACAGATACGCAGTATTTT.

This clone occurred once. DNA of the CDR3: TGCGCCAGCAGCTTCGGACAGGCCACTGAAGCTTTCTTT. Its translation: CASSFGQATEAFF. The chain uses TRBV5-1 and TRBJ1-1; 7 positions agree with TRBD1. Germline V lookup: CDR1 SGHRS, CDR2 YFSETQ. The CDR3 spans 13 residues. V trimming: 2 bases; J trimming: 4 bases; junction bases outside the gene matches: 2. The entire variable domain, with the rest obtained from reference TRBV5-1 and TRBJ1-1, is as follows: KAGVTQTPRYLIKTRGQQVTLSCSPISGHRSVSWYQQTPGQGLQFLFEYFSETQRNKGNFPGRFSGRQFSNSRSEMNVSTLELGDSALYLCASSFGQATEAFFGQGTRLTVV.

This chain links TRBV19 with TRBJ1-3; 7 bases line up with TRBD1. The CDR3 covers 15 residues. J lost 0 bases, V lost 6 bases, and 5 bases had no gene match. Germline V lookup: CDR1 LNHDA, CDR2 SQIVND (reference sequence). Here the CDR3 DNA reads TGTGCCAGTAGGTCCGGGACAGACTCTGGAAACACCATATATTTT. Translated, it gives CASRSGTDSGNTIYF. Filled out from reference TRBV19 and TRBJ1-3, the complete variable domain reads DGGITQSPKYLFRKEGQNVTLSCEQNLNHDAMYWYRQDPGQGLRLIYYSQIVNDFQKGDIAEGYSVSREKKESFPLTVTSAQKNPTAFYLCASRSGTDSGNTIYFGEGSWLTVV.

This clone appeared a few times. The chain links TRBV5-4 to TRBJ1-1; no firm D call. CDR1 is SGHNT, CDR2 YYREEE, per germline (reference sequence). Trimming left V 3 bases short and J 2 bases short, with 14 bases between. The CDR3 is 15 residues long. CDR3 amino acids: CASSWGDLLNTEAFF. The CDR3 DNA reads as TGTGCCAGCAGCTGGGGAGACCTACTAAACACTGAAGCTTTCTTT.

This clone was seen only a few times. CDR3 amino acids: CASSLTLAGAETQYF. The CDR3 DNA sequence: TGTGCCAGCAGCTTAACACTAGCGGGGGCAGAGACCCAGTACTTC. This sequence joins TRBV5-5 and TRBJ2-5; TRBD2 agrees at 11 bases. The CDR3 has 15 residues. The V and J ends lost 2 bases and 4 bases, in that order; junction bases with no gene match: 4. Germline V gives CDR1 SGHKS, CDR2 YYEKEE (reference sequence).

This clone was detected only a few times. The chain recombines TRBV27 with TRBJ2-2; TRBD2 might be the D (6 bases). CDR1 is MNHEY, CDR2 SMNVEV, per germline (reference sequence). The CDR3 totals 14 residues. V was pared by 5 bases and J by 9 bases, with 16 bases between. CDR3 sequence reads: CASSLGLPQRELFF. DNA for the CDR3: TGTGCCAGCAGTCTCGGACTACCCCAAAGGGAGCTGTTTTTT.

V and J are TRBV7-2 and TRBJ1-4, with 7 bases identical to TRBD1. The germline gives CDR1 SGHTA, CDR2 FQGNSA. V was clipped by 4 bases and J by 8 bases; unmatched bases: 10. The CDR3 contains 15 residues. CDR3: CASSSEDRRGEKLFF. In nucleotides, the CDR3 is TGTGCCAGCAGCTCGGAGGACAGGCGCGGGGAAAAACTGTTTTTT.